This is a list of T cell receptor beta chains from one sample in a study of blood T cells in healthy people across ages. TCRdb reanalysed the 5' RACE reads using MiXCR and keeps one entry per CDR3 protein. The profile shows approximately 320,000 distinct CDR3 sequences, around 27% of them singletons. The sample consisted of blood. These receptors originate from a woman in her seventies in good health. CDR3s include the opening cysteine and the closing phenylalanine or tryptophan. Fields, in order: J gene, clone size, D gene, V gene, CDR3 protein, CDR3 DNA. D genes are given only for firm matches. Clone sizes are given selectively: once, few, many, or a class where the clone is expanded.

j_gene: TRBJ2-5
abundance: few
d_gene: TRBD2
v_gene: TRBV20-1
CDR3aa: CSARDLLAGEETQYF
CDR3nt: TGCAGTGCTAGAGATCTGCTAGCGGGAGAAGAGACCCAGTACTTC

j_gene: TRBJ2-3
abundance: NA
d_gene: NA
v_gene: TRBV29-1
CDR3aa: CSVVGADTQYF
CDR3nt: TGCAGCGTTGTTGGGGCAGATACGCAGTATTTT

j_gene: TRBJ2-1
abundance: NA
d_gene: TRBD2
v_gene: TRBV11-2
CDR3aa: CASTLQRGRNNEQFF
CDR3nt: TGTGCCAGCACCTTGCAGCGGGGGAGGAACAATGAGCAGTTCTTC

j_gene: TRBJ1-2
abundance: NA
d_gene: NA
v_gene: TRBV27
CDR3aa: CASRPGRETVYGYTF
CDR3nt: TGTGCCAGTCGACCGGGACGGGAAACCGTCTATGGCTACACCTTC

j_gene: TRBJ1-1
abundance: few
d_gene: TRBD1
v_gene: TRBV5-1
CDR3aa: CASSETGTNTEAFF
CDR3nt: TGCGCCAGCAGCGAGACAGGGACAAACACTGAAGCTTTCTTT

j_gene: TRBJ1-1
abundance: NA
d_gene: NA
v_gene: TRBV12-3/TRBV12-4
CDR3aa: CASSFYENTEAFF
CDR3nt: TGTGCCAGCAGTTTCTATGAAAACACTGAAGCTTTCTTT

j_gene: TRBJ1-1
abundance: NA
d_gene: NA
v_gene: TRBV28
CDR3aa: CASRRLGMGHIEAFF
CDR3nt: TGTGCCAGCAGACGCCTGGGGATGGGGCATATTGAAGCTTTCTTT

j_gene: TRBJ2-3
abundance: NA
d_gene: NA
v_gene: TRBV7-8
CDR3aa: CASSSVTGITTQYF
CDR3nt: TGTGCCAGCAGCTCGGTAACCGGGATCACTACGCAGTATTTT

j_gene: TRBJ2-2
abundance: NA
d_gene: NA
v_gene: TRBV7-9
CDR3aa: CATLPYTNTGELFF
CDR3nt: TGTGCCACCCTTCCTTATACGAACACCGGGGAGCTGTTTTTT

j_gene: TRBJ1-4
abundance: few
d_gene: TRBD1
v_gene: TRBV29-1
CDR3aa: CSVAPTGFDEKLFF
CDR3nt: TGCAGCGTTGCCCCGACAGGGTTTGATGAAAAACTGTTTTTT

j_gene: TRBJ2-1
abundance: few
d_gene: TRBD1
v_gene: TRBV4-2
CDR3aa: CASSQPDRDNEQFF
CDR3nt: TGTGCCAGCAGCCAGCCGGACAGGGACAATGAGCAGTTCTTC

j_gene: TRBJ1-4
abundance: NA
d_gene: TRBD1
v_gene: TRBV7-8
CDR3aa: CASSSNRGGGWWGLFF
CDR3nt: TGTGCCAGCAGCTCCAACAGGGGCGGTGGATGGTGGGGACTGTTTTTT

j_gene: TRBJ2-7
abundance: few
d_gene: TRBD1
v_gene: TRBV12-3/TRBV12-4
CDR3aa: CASRMDRDYEQYF
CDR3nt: TGTGCCAGCAGGATGGACAGGGACTACGAGCAGTACTTC

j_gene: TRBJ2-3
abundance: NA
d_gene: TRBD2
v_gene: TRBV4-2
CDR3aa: CASSQEKVTSGPTDTQYF
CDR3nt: TGTGCCAGCAGCCAAGAAAAGGTCACTAGCGGCCCCACAGATACGCAGTATTTT

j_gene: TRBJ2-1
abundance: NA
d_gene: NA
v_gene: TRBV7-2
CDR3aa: CASSFVGEQFF
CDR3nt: TGTGCCAGCAGCTTTGTGGGTGAGCAGTTCTTC

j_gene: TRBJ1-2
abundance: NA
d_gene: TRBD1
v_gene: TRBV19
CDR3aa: CASRPFSGTGNYGYTF
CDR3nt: TGTGCCAGTAGGCCTTTCTCCGGGACAGGGAACTATGGCTACACCTTC

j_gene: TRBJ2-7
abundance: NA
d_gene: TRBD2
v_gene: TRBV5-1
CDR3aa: CASSLRLAGGSYEQYF
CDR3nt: TGCGCCAGCAGCCTCAGACTAGCGGGAGGTTCCTACGAGCAGTACTTC

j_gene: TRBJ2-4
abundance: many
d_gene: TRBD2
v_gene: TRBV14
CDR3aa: CASSQRGLAGVLYF
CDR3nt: TGTGCCAGCAGCCAAAGGGGACTAGCGGGAGTCCTGTACTTC

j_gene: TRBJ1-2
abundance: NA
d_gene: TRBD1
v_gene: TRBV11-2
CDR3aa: CASSLAGQGLGYTF
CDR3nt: TGTGCCAGCAGCTTAGCGGGACAGGGGTTGGGCTACACCTTC

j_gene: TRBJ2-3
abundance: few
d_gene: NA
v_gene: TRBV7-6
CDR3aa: CASSLLQGGDTQYF
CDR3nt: TGTGCCAGCAGCTTACTTCAGGGCGGCGATACGCAGTATTTT

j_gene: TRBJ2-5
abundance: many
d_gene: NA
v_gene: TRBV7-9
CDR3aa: CASSPEGTQYF
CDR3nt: TGTGCCAGCAGCCCGGAAGGGACCCAGTACTTC

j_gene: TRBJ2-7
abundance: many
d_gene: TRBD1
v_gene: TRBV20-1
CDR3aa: CSAGVLGQGIDEQYF
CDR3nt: TGCAGTGCCGGCGTACTAGGACAGGGGATCGACGAGCAGTACTTC

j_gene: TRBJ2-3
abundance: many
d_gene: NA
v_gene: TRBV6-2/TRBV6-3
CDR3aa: CASSPGPAPLTDTQYF
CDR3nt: TGTGCCAGCAGTCCTGGCCCCGCGCCTCTCACAGATACGCAGTATTTT

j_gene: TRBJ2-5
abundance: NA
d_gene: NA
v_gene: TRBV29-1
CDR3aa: CSAEDSQTQYF
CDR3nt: TGCAGCGCTGAGGACTCGCAGACCCAGTACTTC

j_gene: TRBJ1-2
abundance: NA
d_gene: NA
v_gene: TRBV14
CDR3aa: CASSQASGQNYGYTF
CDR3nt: TGTGCCAGCAGCCAAGCATCGGGGCAGAACTATGGCTACACCTTC

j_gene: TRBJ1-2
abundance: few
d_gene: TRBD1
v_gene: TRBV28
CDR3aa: CASGGTGASRGYTF
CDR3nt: TGTGCCAGCGGCGGGACAGGGGCCTCGCGCGGCTACACCTTC

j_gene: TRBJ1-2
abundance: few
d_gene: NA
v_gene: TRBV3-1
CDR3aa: CASTTGGNYGYTF
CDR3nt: TGTGCCAGCACCACCGGGGGGAACTATGGCTACACCTTC

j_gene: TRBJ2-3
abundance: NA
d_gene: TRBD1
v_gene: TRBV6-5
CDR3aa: CATRAGQGDTDTQYF
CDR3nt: TGTGCCACCAGGGCCGGACAGGGAGACACAGATACGCAGTATTTT

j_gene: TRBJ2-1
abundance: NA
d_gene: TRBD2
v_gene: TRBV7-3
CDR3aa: CASSPLSGSSHNEQFF
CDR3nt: TGTGCCAGCAGCCCGCTGAGCGGGAGCTCCCACAATGAGCAGTTCTTC

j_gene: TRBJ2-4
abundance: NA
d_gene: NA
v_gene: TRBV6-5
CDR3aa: CASNRGVGSNIQYF
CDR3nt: TGTGCCAGCAATAGGGGAGTTGGATCGAACATTCAGTACTTC

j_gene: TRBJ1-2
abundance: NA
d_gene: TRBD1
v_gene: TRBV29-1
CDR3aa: CSVWTGGRYGYTF
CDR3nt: TGCAGCGTATGGACAGGGGGGCGATATGGCTACACCTTC

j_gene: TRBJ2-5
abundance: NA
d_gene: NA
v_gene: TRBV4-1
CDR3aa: CASSHGGEQYF
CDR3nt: TGCGCCAGCAGCCACGGGGGTGAGCAGTACTTC

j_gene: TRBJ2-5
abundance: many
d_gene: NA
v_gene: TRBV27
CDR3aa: CASSLGGIGETQYF
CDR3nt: TGTGCCAGCAGTTTGGGTGGGATAGGGGAGACCCAGTACTTC

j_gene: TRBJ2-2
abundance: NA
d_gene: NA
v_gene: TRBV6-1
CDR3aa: CASSWRLAGTGELFF
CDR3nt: TGTGCCAGCAGCTGGAGGTTGGCAGGGACCGGGGAGCTGTTTTTT

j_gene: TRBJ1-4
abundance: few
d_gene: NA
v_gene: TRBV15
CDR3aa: CATSSSRGVSEKLFF
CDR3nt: TGTGCCACCAGCTCCTCGCGGGGTGTTAGTGAAAAACTGTTTTTT

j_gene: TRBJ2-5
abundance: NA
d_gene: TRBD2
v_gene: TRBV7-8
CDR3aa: CASSRALAGGQSQETQYF
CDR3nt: TGTGCCAGCAGCCGAGCACTAGCGGGAGGGCAAAGCCAAGAGACCCAGTACTTC

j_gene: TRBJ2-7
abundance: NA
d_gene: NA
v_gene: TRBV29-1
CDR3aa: CSVGWSGGYEQYF
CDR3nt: TGCAGCGTTGGCTGGAGTGGGGGGTACGAGCAGTACTTC

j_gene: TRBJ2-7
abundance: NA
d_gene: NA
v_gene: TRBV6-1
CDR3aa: CASKKQEYYEQYF
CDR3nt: TGTGCCAGCAAAAAACAGGAATACTACGAGCAGTACTTC

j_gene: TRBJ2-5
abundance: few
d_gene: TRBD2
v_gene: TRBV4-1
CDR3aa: CASSQLGLAVKETQYF
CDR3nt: TGCGCCAGCAGCCAGCTTGGACTAGCGGTAAAAGAGACCCAGTACTTC

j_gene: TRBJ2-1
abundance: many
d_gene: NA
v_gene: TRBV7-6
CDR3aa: CASSIRFNEQFF
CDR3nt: TGTGCCAGCAGCATTAGATTCAATGAGCAGTTCTTC

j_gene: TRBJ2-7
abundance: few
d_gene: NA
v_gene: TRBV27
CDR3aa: CASSLRDTYEQYF
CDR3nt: TGTGCCAGCAGTTTAAGGGACACCTACGAGCAGTACTTC

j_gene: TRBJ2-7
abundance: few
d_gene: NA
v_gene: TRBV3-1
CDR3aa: CASSQGLGHEQYF
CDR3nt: TGTGCCAGCAGCCAAGGGCTGGGTCACGAGCAGTACTTC

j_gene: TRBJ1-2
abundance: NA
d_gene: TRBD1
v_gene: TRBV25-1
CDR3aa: CASRTTGEGGYTF
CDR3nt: TGTGCCAGCAGGACTACAGGGGAGGGGGGCTACACCTTC

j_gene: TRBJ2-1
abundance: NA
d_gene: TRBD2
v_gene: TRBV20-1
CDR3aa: CSALSSAGGSFEQFF
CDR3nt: TGCAGTGCTTTGAGTTCAGCGGGAGGATCATTTGAGCAGTTCTTC

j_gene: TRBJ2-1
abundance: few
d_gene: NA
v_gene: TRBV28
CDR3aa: CASSKTRYEQFF
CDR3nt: TGTGCCAGCAGTAAGACCAGATATGAGCAGTTCTTC

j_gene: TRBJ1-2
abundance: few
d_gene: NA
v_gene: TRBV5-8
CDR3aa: CASSLARTRQGGYTF
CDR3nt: TGTGCCAGCAGCTTGGCCCGGACGAGGCAGGGCGGCTACACCTTC

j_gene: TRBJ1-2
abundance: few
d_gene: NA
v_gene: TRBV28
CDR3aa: CASSFGTPSNYGYTF
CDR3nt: TGTGCCAGCAGTTTCGGAACACCTTCTAACTATGGCTACACCTTC

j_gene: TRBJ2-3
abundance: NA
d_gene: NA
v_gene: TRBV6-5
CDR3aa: CASSRGVLKDTQYF
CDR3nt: TGTGCCAGCAGCCGGGGTGTTTTGAAGGATACGCAGTATTTT

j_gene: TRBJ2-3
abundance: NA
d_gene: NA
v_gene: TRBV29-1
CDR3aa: CSSRAGLSTDTQYF
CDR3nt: TGCAGCTCGAGAGCGGGCCTAAGCACAGATACGCAGTATTTT

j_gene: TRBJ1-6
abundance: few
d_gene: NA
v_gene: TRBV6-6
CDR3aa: CASSPSGDSPLHF
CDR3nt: TGTGCCAGCTCTCCCTCGGGGGATTCACCCCTCCACTTT

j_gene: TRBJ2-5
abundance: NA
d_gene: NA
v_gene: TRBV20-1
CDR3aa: CSATRLVETQYF
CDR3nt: TGCAGTGCTACGCGACTCGTGGAGACCCAGTACTTC

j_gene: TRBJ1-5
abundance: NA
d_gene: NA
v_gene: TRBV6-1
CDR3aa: CASGAGSQPQHF
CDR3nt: TGTGCCAGTGGGGCAGGGTCTCAGCCCCAGCATTTT

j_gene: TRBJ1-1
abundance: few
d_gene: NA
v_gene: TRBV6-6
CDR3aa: CASRAENTEAFF
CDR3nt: TGTGCCTCCCGTGCCGAGAACACTGAAGCTTTCTTT

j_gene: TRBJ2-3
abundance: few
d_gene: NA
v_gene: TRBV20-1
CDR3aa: CSARMGSVGTQYF
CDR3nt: TGCAGTGCTAGGATGGGGAGCGTGGGTACGCAGTATTTT

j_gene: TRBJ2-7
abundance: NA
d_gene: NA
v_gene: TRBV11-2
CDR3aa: CASSLDGANYEQYF
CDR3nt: TGTGCCAGCAGCTTAGATGGCGCTAACTACGAGCAGTACTTC

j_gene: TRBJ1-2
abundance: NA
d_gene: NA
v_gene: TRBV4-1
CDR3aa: CASSPAGGGSDYGYTF
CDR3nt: TGCGCCAGCAGCCCGGCGGGGGGGGGTTCTGACTATGGCTACACCTTC

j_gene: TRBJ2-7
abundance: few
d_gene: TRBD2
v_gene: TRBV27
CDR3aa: CASSRTASGRAYEQYF
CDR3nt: TGTGCCAGCAGTCGTACCGCCAGCGGGAGGGCCTACGAGCAGTACTTC